This T cell receptor (beta chain) was recorded in a study of T-cell memory formation after mild COVID-19. TCRdb re-analysed the 5' RACE reads in MiXCR, keeping a single row per CDR3 protein. The sample consists of under 150,000 distinct CDR3 sequences, 22% of them appearing once. The CDR3 has 12 residues. With 1 base removed from V and 8 bases from J, the gap between germline ends came to 11 bases. The germline CDR1 and CDR2 sequences are SQVTM and ANQGSEA. The specimen was PBMCs or a T cell subset sorted from them (not recorded which). The chain carries TRBV29-1 and TRBJ1-2; D not resolved. This sequence was found in a man between 18 and 29 years old who had mild COVID-19 (a few samples of this study predate the infection). Cell type and time point are not known. CDR3 in amino acids: CSVEAGSQGYTF. In DNA form, the CDR3 reads TGCAGCGTTGAAGCGGGTTCGCAAGGCTACACCTTC.